The 17 T cell receptor beta chains reported below all come from one sample, sequenced in a study of Tregs in tolerant kidney transplant recipients. The method was immunoSEQ multiplex PCR; TCRdb's version includes in-frame clones alone and lacks a portion of them. Of about 66,000 clones listed, 80% to 95% are singletons. The sample in question was CD8+ T cells from blood, obtained before the transplant. Receptors originate from a human donor who received a combined kidney and bone marrow transplant.

This clone was seen a single time. The chain is built from TRBV7-8 and TRBJ1-2, with no clear D. This CDR3 has 13 amino acids. Trimming took 3 bases from V and 4 from J, leaving 9 bases between them. Per germline, CDR1 SGHVS and CDR2 FQNEAQ. The CDR3 sequence is CASSFHSSYGYTF. The CDR3 DNA reads TGTGCCAGCAGCTTTCACAGCTCCTATGGCTACACCTTC.

The chain combines TRBV11-2 with TRBJ2-3; 9 nucleotides line up with TRBD2. The J segment lost 2 bases and the V segment lost 4 bases, leaving 4 bases of the junction unmatched. Germline lookup yields CDR1 SGHAT and CDR2 FQNNGV. The CDR3 has 15 residues. The CDR3 coding sequence is TGTGCCAGCAGCTCGACTAGCGGACTCACAGATACGCAGTATTTT. Translated, it gives CASSSTSGLTDTQYF.

This clone was observed a few times. The genes are TRBV19 and TRBJ1-2; weak D call: TRBD1 (5 bases). Trimming left V 5 bases short and J 4 bases short, with 14 bases between. This CDR3 region has 14 residues. Germline CDR1 reads LNHDA; CDR2 reads SQIVND (reference sequence). Here the CDR3 DNA reads TGTGCCAGTAGTCTCTTGACAGTTATCTATGGCTACACCTTC. Amino acid sequence: CASSLLTVIYGYTF.

V is TRBV9 and J is TRBJ2-3, with D possibly TRBD2 on 6 matching bases. This CDR3 has 15 amino acids. CDR1 is SGDLS and CDR2 is YYNGEE in the germline V gene. The V and J ends lost 3 bases and 0 bases respectively, with 11 bases between them. The CDR3 DNA reads TGTGCCAGCAGCGAACTAGCCTCTAGCACAGATACGCAGTATTTT. Translating it yields CASSELASSTDTQYF.

The V and J genes are TRBV5-1 and TRBJ1-2; no clear D gene. Looked up from germline, CDR1 is SGHRS and CDR2 is YFSETQ. Trimming removed 0 bases from V and 6 bases from J, with 15 bases in between. The CDR3 consists of 15 residues. CDR3 sequence reads: CASSLGGLELDGYTF. For the CDR3, the DNA is TGCGCCAGCAGCTTGGGCGGACTTGAGTTGGATGGCTACACCTTC.

Here the CDR3 reads CASSPQASSYEQYF. DNA of the CDR3: TGCGCCAGCAGCCCGCAGGCGAGCTCCTACGAGCAGTACTTC. The rearrangement uses TRBV4-1 and TRBJ2-7; no clear D gene. Germline loops: CDR1 MGHRA, CDR2 YSYEKL. This CDR3 contains 14 residues. V shed 4 bases and J shed 0 bases, with 10 bases lying between them.

V gene TRBV7-2 combines with J gene TRBJ2-3; D is ambiguous. The CDR3 is 12 residues long. Germline CDR1 reads SGHTA; CDR2 reads FQGNSA. V was cut by 4 bases and J by 5 bases, with 7 bases left in between. The CDR3 loop is CASSSFLDTQYF. The CDR3 region has the DNA TGTGCCAGCAGCTCCTTCCTAGATACGCAGTATTTT.

V and J are TRBV6-4 and TRBJ2-1; TRBD1 aligns across 7 bases. Trimming took 6 bases from V and 0 from J; bases not matched to a gene: 8. Germline V gives CDR1 MRHNA, CDR2 SNTAGT. This CDR3 is 16 amino acids long. The CDR3 spells CASRHQTGSSYNEQFF. The DNA for the CDR3 is TGTGCCAGCAGACATCAGACAGGGAGCTCCTACAATGAGCAGTTCTTC.

The J gene is TRBJ2-3, the V gene TRBV5-6; maybe TRBD1 (6 bases). CDR3 length equals 15 residues. Trimming pared 0 bases from V and 2 bases from J, leaving 10 bases between. Germline CDR1 and CDR2: SGHDT and YYEEEE. The CDR3 loop reads CASSLAGEYTDTQYF. The CDR3 region has the DNA TGTGCCAGCAGCTTGGCAGGGGAATACACAGATACGCAGTATTTT. The variable domain in full, completed from reference TRBV5-6 and TRBJ2-3, reads DAGVTQSPTHLIKTRGQQVTLRCSPKSGHDTVSWYQQALGQGPQFIFQYYEEEERQRGNFPDRFSGHQFPNYSSELNVNALLLGDSALYLCASSLAGEYTDTQYFGPGTRLTVL.

The V call is TRBV27, the J call TRBJ2-7; D is perhaps TRBD1 (6 bases). The V gene lost 0 bases and the J gene lost 4 bases, with 7 bases spanning the gap. The V gene's germline CDR1 is MNHEY and CDR2 SMNVEV (reference sequence). This CDR3 has 13 amino acids. CDR3: CASSLSGGYEQYF. The CDR3 region has the DNA TGTGCCAGCAGTTTATCAGGGGGTTACGAGCAGTACTTC.

The chain couples TRBV5-4 to TRBJ2-7; the match to TRBD1 covers 9 bases. Trimming removed 0 bases from V and 3 bases from J; junction bases left unmatched: 13. The CDR3 is 18 amino acids. The V gene's germline CDR1 is SGHNT and CDR2 YYREEE (reference sequence). Written as DNA, the CDR3 is TGTGCCAGCAGCTTGGCACCTCTTGGACAGGGGTCCCTCTACGAGCAGTACTTC. This sequence encodes CASSLAPLGQGSLYEQYF.

This clone was picked up one time. The genes are TRBV30 and TRBJ2-6, with a weak D call TRBD1 (5 bases). The CDR3 consists of 19 residues. CDR1 and CDR2 from the germline V gene are GTSNPN and SVGIG (reference sequence). V was cut by 0 bases and J by 0 bases, with 18 bases left in between. CDR3 region: CAWSVPEQALPSGANVLTF. The CDR3 DNA follows: TGTGCCTGGAGTGTACCGGAACAGGCGCTCCCCTCTGGGGCCAACGTCCTGACTTTC.

The V gene is TRBV6-5, the J gene TRBJ1-6, with D perhaps matching TRBD1 (6 bases). This CDR3 has 14 amino acids. CDR1 is MNHEY and CDR2 is SVGAGI in the germline V gene. Trimming stripped 5 bases from V and 1 base from J, with 6 bases between. CDR3 region: CASSTGSYNSPLHF. CDR3 DNA sequence: TGTGCCAGCAGTACAGGGTCCTATAATTCACCCCTCCACTTT.

This rearrangement joins TRBV9 to TRBJ2-1; possibly TRBD2 for D (5 bases). The ends were cut back, 0 bases at V and 3 bases at J, with 16 bases in the middle. The length of the CDR3 is 17 residues. Looked up from germline, CDR1 is SGDLS and CDR2 is YYNGEE. This CDR3 is CASSVEAAGSSYNEQFF. CDR3 DNA sequence: TGTGCCAGCAGCGTAGAAGCCGCTGGGAGTAGCTACAATGAGCAGTTCTTC.

The rearrangement links TRBV7-9 to TRBJ2-5; 14 nucleotides line up with TRBD2. This CDR3 is built from 19 residues. Germline V CDR1 and CDR2: SEHNR, FQNEAQ (reference sequence). J gave up 1 base and V 5 bases, and 12 bases lay outside the gene matches. The chain's CDR3 is CASSRGGTSGSSPQETQYF. CDR3 sequence (DNA): TGTGCCAGCAGCCGCGGGGGGACTAGCGGGAGTTCCCCCCAAGAGACCCAGTACTTC. Full variable domain (remainder filled in from reference TRBV7-9 and TRBJ2-5): DTGVSQNPRHKITKRGQNVTFRCDPISEHNRLYWYRQTLGQGPEFLTYFQNEAQLEKSRLLSDRFSAERPKGSFSTLEIQRTEQGDSAMYLCASSRGGTSGSSPQETQYFGPGTRLLVL.

In this sample, this clone turned up once. The chain employs TRBV27 and TRBJ1-2, with D perhaps TRBD1 (5 bases). There are 15 residues in the CDR3. V was cut by 6 bases and J by 5 bases, with 19 bases left in between. Germline V gives CDR1 MNHEY, CDR2 SMNVEV (reference sequence). CDR3 residues: CASRDKGDYLYGYTF. The CDR3, as DNA: TGTGCCAGCAGGGATAAAGGGGATTACTTATATGGCTACACCTTC.

The chain's CDR3 is CASSSVLAESTDTQYF. The CDR3 DNA reads TGTGCCAGCAGTAGCGTACTAGCGGAAAGCACAGATACGCAGTATTTT. The genes are TRBV27 and TRBJ2-3; TRBD2 matches 8 bases. The length of the CDR3 is 16 residues. Germline lookup yields CDR1 MNHEY and CDR2 SMNVEV (reference sequence). V gave up 5 bases and J gave up 0 bases; unmatched junction bases: 7.